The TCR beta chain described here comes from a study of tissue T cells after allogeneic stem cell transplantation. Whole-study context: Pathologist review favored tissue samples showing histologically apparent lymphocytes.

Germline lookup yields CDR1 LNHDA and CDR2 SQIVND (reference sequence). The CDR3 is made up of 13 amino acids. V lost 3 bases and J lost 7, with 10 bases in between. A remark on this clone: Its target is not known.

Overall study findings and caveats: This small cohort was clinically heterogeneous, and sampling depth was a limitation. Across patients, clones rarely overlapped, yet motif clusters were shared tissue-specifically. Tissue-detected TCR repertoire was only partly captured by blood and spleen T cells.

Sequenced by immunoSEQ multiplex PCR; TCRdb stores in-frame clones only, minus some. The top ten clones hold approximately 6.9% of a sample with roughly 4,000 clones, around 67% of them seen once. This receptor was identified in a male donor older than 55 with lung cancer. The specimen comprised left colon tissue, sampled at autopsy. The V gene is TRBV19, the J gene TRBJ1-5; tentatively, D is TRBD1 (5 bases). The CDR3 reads CASSMQGVQPQHF. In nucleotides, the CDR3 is TGTGCCAGTAGTATGCAGGGAGTCCAGCCCCAGCATTTT.